Shown below are 21 T cell receptor beta chains from a single sample sequenced in a study of blood T cells in healthy people across ages. A sample-barcoded 5' primer and a J-beta primer mix were used in a second PCR of roughly 6 to 12 cycles. TCRdb re-called the 5' RACE reads through MiXCR, storing one row per CDR3 protein. The sample gives about 800,000 distinct CDR3 sequences, just under 25% of which show up once; roughly 3.8% is in the top ten. These records were also assigned to another study, of T cells of mothers and their children.

Sequenced material: blood. These receptors came from a boy between 10 and 17 years old in good health.

This clonotype occurred a few times. The CDR3 sequence: CATSDPGRYEQYF. The CDR3 DNA is TGTGCCACCAGTGACCCGGGCCGTTACGAGCAGTACTTC. V and J are TRBV24-1 and TRBJ2-5; no definite D call. Matching the DNA end better, TRBJ2-7 makes the J call doubtful. CDR1 and CDR2 from the germline V gene are KGHDR and SFDVKD. This CDR3 has 13 amino acids.

In this sample, this clonotype turned up a few times. The chain uses TRBV18 and TRBJ2-3; D may be TRBD2 (5 bases). V lost 0 bases, J lost 2 bases, and 15 bases lay in between. In germline, CDR1 is KGHSH, CDR2 LQKENI. The CDR3 contains 17 residues. The CDR3 DNA reads TGTGCCAGCTCACCACCGGCTAGCCCCCTTTACACAGATACGCAGTATTTT. Amino acids: CASSPPASPLYTDTQYF.

The genes are TRBV9 and TRBJ2-5, with TRBD2 matching 11 bases. Germline CDR1 and CDR2: SGDLS and YYNGEE. With V trimmed by 4 bases and J by 0 bases, 8 bases remained unmatched. The CDR3 spans 17 residues. CDR3 sequence reads: CASSSQMTSGDQETQYF. The CDR3 bases are TGTGCCAGCAGCTCACAGATGACTAGCGGGGACCAAGAGACCCAGTACTTC.

This clonotype was seen more than once but under ten times. The gene calls are TRBV7-6 and TRBJ2-5; 11 bases agree with TRBD2. The CDR3 contains 14 residues. Germline-derived CDR1 and CDR2 are SGHVS and FNYEAQ. Unmatched junction bases numbered 2, after V lost 4 bases and J lost 4 bases. The CDR3 DNA reads TGTGCCAGCAGCTATAGCGGGAGGGCAGAGACCCAGTACTTC. This sequence encodes CASSYSGRAETQYF.

The J gene is TRBJ2-5, the V gene TRBV9; TRBD2 matches 10 bases. The germline CDR1 and CDR2 sequences are SGDLS and YYNGEE. Germline trimming cut 3 bases from V and 3 bases from J; bases unmatched to any gene: 8. The CDR3 spans 16 residues. The DNA of the CDR3 is TGTGCCAGCAGCGCGCTCAGCGGGGGGGCAAAAGAGACCCAGTACTTC. Translation gives CASSALSGGAKETQYF. Full variable domain (outside the CDR3, taken from reference TRBV9 and TRBJ2-5): DSGVTQTPKHLITATGQRVTLRCSPRSGDLSVYWYQQSLDQGLQFLIQYYNGEERAKGNILERFSAQQFPDLHSELNLSSLELGDSALYFCASSALSGGAKETQYFGPGTRLLVL.

The CDR3 loop is CASSPPAAWRSQETQYF. As DNA, the CDR3 is TGTGCCAGCAGCCCCCCCGCCGCGTGGAGAAGTCAAGAGACCCAGTACTTC. This chain joins TRBV7-2 and TRBJ2-5; the D is unclear. This CDR3 has 17 residues. V lost 5 bases and J 2 bases, leaving 21 bases between the germline ends. Germline CDR1 SGHTA, CDR2 FQGNSA.

The chain links TRBV7-8 to TRBJ2-1, with 10 bases that match TRBD2. The germline CDR1 and CDR2 sequences are SGHVS and FQNEAQ. V shed 8 bases, J shed 6 bases, and the junction held 4 bases outside the gene matches. CDR3 length: 13 residues. In DNA form, the CDR3 reads TGTGCCAGCGGGACTAGCGCCATCAATGAGCAGTTCTTC. Translated: CASGTSAINEQFF.

This clonotype occurred a few times. This sequence joins TRBV5-5 and TRBJ1-2; TRBD1 matches 7 bases. Germline V lookup: CDR1 SGHKS, CDR2 YYEKEE (reference sequence). V was clipped by 6 bases and J by 7 bases; unmatched bases: 9. This CDR3 has 13 amino acids. The CDR3, as DNA: TGTGCCAGCACCCCCGGCAGGGGGAGTGGCTACACCTTC. This encodes CASTPGRGSGYTF.

The table lists this clonotype with many counts. The chain joins TRBV25-1 to TRBJ2-5; D is unresolved. The CDR3 totals 11 residues. CDR1 MGHDK and CDR2 SYGVNS come from the germline V gene. Trimming removed 7 bases from V and 5 bases from J, with 8 bases in between. This chain's CDR3 is CASKARETQYF. In nucleotides, the CDR3 is TGTGCCAGCAAAGCCCGGGAGACCCAGTACTTC.

This clonotype has more than one count but fewer than ten. The CDR3 DNA reads as TGTGCCAGCAGCCCCCAGGTGAACTATGGCTACACCTTC. It specifies CASSPQVNYGYTF. V gene TRBV7-9 combines with J gene TRBJ1-2, with no clear D. Deletions cut 5 bases from V and 2 bases from J, with 9 bases between. Germline CDR1 and CDR2: SEHNR and FQNEAQ (reference sequence). This CDR3 region has 13 residues.

This clonotype was seen more than once but under ten times. This rearrangement joins TRBV6-2 or TRBV6-3 to TRBJ1-2; a weak D match, TRBD1 (6 bases). Trimming left V 5 bases short and J 2 bases short, with 12 bases between. The germline CDR1 and CDR2 sequences are MNHEY and SVGEGT. This CDR3 is built from 14 residues. DNA for the CDR3: TGTGCCAGCAGTGAACACAGGGAAAACTATGGCTACACCTTC. The encoded protein is CASSEHRENYGYTF.

The CDR3 spells CATKAVSYNEQFF. The DNA of the CDR3 is TGTGCCACTAAGGCAGTCTCCTACAATGAGCAGTTCTTC. The genes are TRBV24-1 and TRBJ2-1; D is unresolved. V lost 10 bases, J lost 0 bases, and 9 bases lay in between. The V gene's germline CDR1 is KGHDR and CDR2 SFDVKD. The length of the CDR3 is 13 residues.

The chain links TRBV6-6 to TRBJ2-2; weak D call: TRBD2 (7 bases). The CDR3 contains 16 residues. CDR1 is MNHNY and CDR2 is SVGAGI in the germline V gene (reference sequence). The ends were cut back, 1 base at V and 4 bases at J, with 13 bases in the middle. CDR3 DNA sequence: TGTGCCAGCAGTTACTTTGGGGGGGCTGGCACCGGGGAGCTGTTTTTT. It specifies CASSYFGGAGTGELFF.

This clonotype turned up a few times. The junction differs from germline at one of its ends, possibly a read error. The chain carries TRBV20-1 and TRBJ2-1; 11 bases are a match to TRBD2. This CDR3 comprises 17 residues. Germline V gene sequence: CDR1 DFQATT, CDR2 SNEGSKA (reference sequence). CDR3 DNA: TGCAGTGCTAGAGATCTTGGGGGACTAGCGGACAACAATGAGCAGCTCTTC. Its translation is CSARDLGGLADNNEQLF.

J is TRBJ2-5 and V is TRBV5-1, with a tentative D call TRBD2 (6 bases). V shed 6 bases and J shed 4 bases, with 13 bases lying between them. This CDR3 region has 13 residues. CDR1 SGHRS and CDR2 YFSETQ come from the germline V gene. The chain's CDR3 is CASKPGSRETQYF. CDR3 DNA: TGCGCCAGCAAACCCGGGAGTAGAGAGACCCAGTACTTC.

The V gene is TRBV4-3, the J gene TRBJ2-5; tentatively, D is TRBD1 (5 bases). The CDR3 length is 14 residues. Trimming removed 1 base from V and 3 bases from J, with 9 bases in between. Germline V gene sequence: CDR1 LGHNA, CDR2 YSLEER. DNA for the CDR3: TGCGCCAGCAGCCAAGGGCGCAGGGAAGAGACCCAGTACTTC. Encoded protein: CASSQGRREETQYF.

This clonotype was seen a handful of times. The rearrangement joins TRBV6-5 to TRBJ1-4, with TRBD1 matching over 9 bases. CDR1 MNHEY and CDR2 SVGAGI come from the germline V gene. The J segment lost 10 bases and the V segment lost 4 bases, leaving 7 bases of the junction unmatched. The CDR3 length is 14 residues. The CDR3 DNA reads TGTGCCAGCAGTTGGACACAGGGGGCGGGAAAACTGTTTTTT. Translated, it gives CASSWTQGAGKLFF.

The chain carries TRBV24-1 and TRBJ1-5; unclear D gene. Germline CDR1 and CDR2: KGHDR and SFDVKD. This CDR3 comprises 13 residues. The V end lost 7 bases, the J end lost 0 bases, and 6 bases lay between the germline ends. CDR3 bases: TGTGCCACCAGGCAATATAGCAATCAGCCCCAGCATTTT. Amino acid sequence: CATRQYSNQPQHF.

The chain couples TRBV6-1 to TRBJ2-3; 9 positions agree with TRBD1. The CDR3 spans 15 residues. V gave up 2 bases and J gave up 6 bases; unmatched junction bases: 6. CDR1 is MNHNS, CDR2 SASEGT, per germline. The CDR3, as DNA: TGTGCCAGCAGTGAACCGACAGGGGGTGACGATACGCAGTATTTT. Its translation is CASSEPTGGDDTQYF.

This clonotype was observed many times. The rearrangement links TRBV29-1 to TRBJ2-3, with D uncertain. CDR1 is SQVTM, CDR2 ANQGSEA, per germline. The CDR3 spans 12 residues. The V and J ends lost 4 bases and 1 base respectively, with 6 bases between them. The CDR3 region is CSVATGTDTQYF. DNA for the CDR3: TGCAGCGTTGCTACAGGCACAGATACGCAGTATTTT.

This chain's CDR3 is CASRFGTALSYEQYF. The CDR3 DNA follows: TGTGCCAGCAGATTCGGGACAGCTCTTTCCTACGAGCAGTACTTC. V gene TRBV12-3 or TRBV12-4 combines with J gene TRBJ2-7; the match to TRBD1 covers 7 bases. V shed 6 bases, J shed 1 base, and the junction held 9 bases outside the gene matches. This CDR3 comprises 15 residues.